What follows are 27 T cell receptor beta chains derived from one specimen sequenced in a study of response to subunit inactivated influenza vaccine. TCRdb called the RT-PCR reads again in MiXCR, with one record for every CDR3 protein. The sample lists 150,000 to 200,000 distinct CDR3 sequences, 11% occurring once. Sample: non-naive T cells sorted from PBMCs, taken roughly 6 weeks after vaccination. These receptors were collected from a middle-aged man who received an inactivated influenza vaccine.

In its sample, this clonotype was seen a few times. The V call is TRBV7-7, the J call TRBJ2-1; 8 bases are a match to TRBD1. The length of the CDR3 is 13 residues. Trimming at V came to 10 bases and at J to 6 bases, leaving 8 bases not matched to a gene. The V gene's germline CDR1 is SSHAT and CDR2 FNYEAQ (reference sequence). CDR3 amino acids: CATKNTGGNEQFF. The CDR3 bases are TGTGCCACCAAGAACACAGGGGGCAATGAGCAGTTCTTC.

The CDR3 loop reads CSARDRSANTGELFF. The CDR3 nucleotides read TGCAGTGCTAGAGATCGTAGCGCGAACACCGGGGAGCTGTTTTTT. V and J are TRBV20-1 and TRBJ2-2; D perhaps matches TRBD2 (5 bases). The CDR3 has 15 residues. CDR1 and CDR2 (germline): DFQATT, SNEGSKA (reference sequence). V was clipped by 0 bases and J by 0 bases, with 8 bases between them.

Only a few counts were recorded for this clonotype. The genes are TRBV5-1 and TRBJ2-2; unclear D gene. This CDR3 is 14 amino acids long. V lost 2 bases and J 5 bases, leaving 10 bases between the germline ends. Germline loops: CDR1 SGHRS, CDR2 YFSETQ. CDR3 DNA: TGCGCCAGCAGCTTTAGTGCGGTTACCGGGGAGCTGTTTTTT. Encoded protein: CASSFSAVTGELFF. Looking up the rest from reference TRBV5-1 and TRBJ2-2 gives the full variable domain: KAGVTQTPRYLIKTRGQQVTLSCSPISGHRSVSWYQQTPGQGLQFLFEYFSETQRNKGNFPGRFSGRQFSNSRSEMNVSTLELGDSALYLCASSFSAVTGELFFGEGSRLTVL.

At least ten counts were recorded for this clonotype. The chain couples TRBV7-2 to TRBJ2-2; D gene uncertain. V was clipped by 5 bases and J by 4 bases, with 11 bases between them. There are 14 residues in the CDR3. Germline lookup yields CDR1 SGHTA and CDR2 FQGNSA. The CDR3 nucleotides read TGTGCCAGCAGCCCCGCCCCCTCCACCGGGGAGCTGTTTTTT. Protein: CASSPAPSTGELFF.

This clonotype showed up just a few times. The rearrangement links TRBV20-1 to TRBJ2-1; D could derive from TRBD1 or TRBD2 (5 bases each). Trimming took off 0 bases at V and 12 bases at J, with 24 bases between the two ends. Germline V lookup: CDR1 DFQATT, CDR2 SNEGSKA (reference sequence). This CDR3 is built from 16 residues. For the CDR3, the DNA is TGCAGTGCTAGAGATCGGAGTCGGGGCGGGCACTTTGGGCAGTTCTTC. As protein: CSARDRSRGGHFGQFF.

This clonotype has only a few counts. This chain links TRBV2 with TRBJ2-1; maybe TRBD2 (6 bases). Trimming left V 1 base short and J 5 bases short, with 12 bases between. Germline V gene data show CDR1 as SNHLY and CDR2 as FYNNEI. This CDR3 region has 15 residues. CDR3 nucleotides: TGTGCCAGCAGTGAAGGCCTAGCGCTTAACAATGAGCAGTTCTTC. Residues: CASSEGLALNNEQFF. Full variable domain (missing parts from reference TRBV2 and TRBJ2-1): EPEVTQTPSHQVTQMGQEVILRCVPISNHLYFYWYRQILGQKVEFLVSFYNNEISEKSEIFDDQFSVERPDGSNFTLKIRSTKLEDSAMYFCASSEGLALNNEQFFGPGTRLTVL.

The chain joins TRBV2 to TRBJ1-5; D uncertain. V gave up 4 bases and J gave up 1 base, with 11 bases separating them. CDR3 length: 15 amino acids. Germline values: CDR1 SNHLY, CDR2 FYNNEI. The CDR3 loop reads CASSAYRRSNQPQHF. In DNA, the CDR3 is TGTGCCAGCAGTGCGTACAGAAGAAGCAATCAGCCCCAGCATTTT.

The rearrangement links TRBV6-1 to TRBJ2-3; the match to TRBD2 covers 7 bases. CDR1 is MNHNS, CDR2 SASEGT, per germline. V lost 6 bases and J lost 3; bases outside the gene matches: 6. This CDR3 is built from 14 residues. CDR3 protein: CASRERTRTDTQYF. The CDR3 DNA sequence: TGTGCCAGCAGGGAACGGACTAGGACAGATACGCAGTATTTT.

V gene TRBV7-9 combines with J gene TRBJ2-7; TRBD1 matches 10 bases. The germline gives CDR1 SEHNR, CDR2 FQNEAQ (reference sequence). The CDR3 is 15 residues long. V was pared by 4 bases and J by 4 bases, with 7 bases of the junction left unmatched. CDR3 sequence reads: CASSSRTGGGYEQYF. The CDR3 DNA follows: TGTGCCAGCAGCTCCCGGACAGGGGGTGGTTACGAGCAGTACTTC.

The rearrangement links TRBV6-2 or TRBV6-3 to TRBJ2-3; TRBD2 matches 8 bases. The CDR3 runs to 15 residues. Germline V CDR1 and CDR2: MNHEY, SVGEGT. V was clipped by 6 bases and J by 2 bases; unmatched bases: 7. Written as DNA, the CDR3 is TGTGCCAGCAGGTTAGCGGGAATGATCACAGATACGCAGTATTTT. This encodes CASRLAGMITDTQYF.

The table lists this clonotype with a few counts. The chain employs TRBV11-2 and TRBJ2-3, with 7 bases matching TRBD2. The CDR3 extends over 15 amino acids. Losses at the gene ends were 0 bases for V and 1 base for J; bases not matched to a gene: 1. Germline CDR1 and CDR2: SGHAT and FQNNGV. CDR3 loop: CASSLESGGTDTQYF. CDR3 bases: TGTGCCAGCAGCTTAGAAAGCGGGGGCACAGATACGCAGTATTTT.

This CDR3 reads CSASHPWRENTGELFF. Here the CDR3 DNA reads TGCAGTGCTAGTCACCCTTGGCGGGAGAACACCGGGGAGCTGTTTTTT. V gene TRBV20-1 combines with J gene TRBJ2-2, with a tentative D call TRBD2 (6 bases). V lost 3 bases and J 1 base, leaving 15 bases between the germline ends. The CDR3 is made up of 16 amino acids. Germline V CDR1 and CDR2: DFQATT, SNEGSKA (reference sequence).

The V and J genes are TRBV6-1 and TRBJ1-5; TRBD1 is a possible D gene (5 bases). Germline lookup yields CDR1 MNHNS and CDR2 SASEGT. Trimming stripped 0 bases from V and 2 bases from J, with 11 bases between. This CDR3 spans 16 amino acids. The CDR3 here is CASSEARTGRNQPQHF. The CDR3 bases are TGTGCCAGCAGTGAAGCGCGTACAGGACGCAATCAGCCCCAGCATTTT.

This clonotype was picked up a small number of times. The chain is built from TRBV5-6 and TRBJ1-6; tentatively, D is TRBD1 (6 bases). Germline CDR1 and CDR2: SGHDT and YYEEEE. The CDR3 is 15 amino acids. The germline V and J ends were trimmed by 0 bases and 8 bases, with 12 bases remaining between them. CDR3 sequence (DNA): TGTGCCAGCAGCTTGGGGACAGTTAATTATTCACCCCTCCACTTT. Translating gives CASSLGTVNYSPLHF.

This clonotype was observed many times. The chain combines TRBV4-3 with TRBJ2-5; D not certain. CDR1 is LGHNA and CDR2 is YSLEER in the germline V gene. CDR3 length: 14 residues. Between the trimmed V and J ends, which lost 0 bases and 6 bases, there was a span of 11 bases. The CDR3 nucleotides are TGCGCCAGCAGCCAAGACGGCCCCAGCCAGACCCAGTACTTC. This translates into CASSQDGPSQTQYF.

This clonotype appeared many times. This chain uses TRBV7-9 with TRBJ2-1, with unresolved D. CDR3 length equals 13 residues. Trimming pared 5 bases from V and 8 bases from J, leaving 13 bases between. CDR1 is SEHNR, CDR2 FQNEAQ, per germline (reference sequence). The CDR3 spells CASSPVSVYEQFF. The CDR3 DNA reads as TGTGCCAGCAGCCCAGTCTCCGTCTATGAGCAGTTCTTC.

This clonotype was counted a few times. The rearrangement uses TRBV20-1 and TRBJ2-7; D might be TRBD1 (6 bases). The CDR3 totals 11 residues. Between the trimmed V and J ends, which lost 6 bases and 3 bases, there was a span of 9 bases. Germline-derived CDR1 and CDR2 are DFQATT and SNEGSKA (reference sequence). CDR3 sequence reads: CSARGYYEQYF. In DNA form, the CDR3 reads TGCAGTGCCAGGGGTTACTACGAGCAGTACTTC.

This clonotype was seen a handful of times. The chain recombines TRBV20-1 with TRBJ2-7; tentative D call: TRBD1 (5 bases). Germline CDR1 and CDR2: DFQATT and SNEGSKA (reference sequence). CDR3 length: 16 residues. V was trimmed by 0 bases and J by 3 bases, leaving 18 bases between them. CDR3 amino acids: CSARDPGVRQGYEQYF. CDR3 bases: TGCAGTGCTAGAGATCCTGGGGTGAGGCAGGGCTACGAGCAGTACTTC.

The chain joins TRBV4-3 to TRBJ1-6; possibly TRBD1 for D (6 bases). The length of the CDR3 is 14 residues. V lost 3 bases, J lost 6 bases, and 9 bases lay in between. Germline loops: CDR1 LGHNA, CDR2 YSLEER. The DNA for the CDR3 is TGCGCCAGCAGCCAGGACAGATTTAATTCACCCCTCCACTTT. Encoded protein: CASSQDRFNSPLHF.

This clonotype was observed at least ten times. CDR3 bases: TGTGCCAGCAGCGTGACCTCGGGTGAAAAACTGTTTTTT. Translation gives CASSVTSGEKLFF. V usage is TRBV5-6 and J usage is TRBJ1-4; unclear D gene. V was cut by 4 bases and J by 7 bases, with 11 bases left in between. The CDR3 spans 13 residues. Per the germline V gene, CDR1 is SGHDT and CDR2 is YYEEEE.

This clonotype was counted only a few times. The V gene is TRBV7-8, the J gene TRBJ2-5, with D maybe TRBD1 (8 bases). V was shortened by 8 bases and J by 4 bases, with 11 bases between the two germline ends. CDR1 and CDR2 from the germline V gene are SGHVS and FQNEAQ. The CDR3 sequence is 12 residues long. The CDR3 spells CASYRGGETQYF. The DNA for the CDR3 is TGTGCCAGCTACAGGGGGGGAGAGACCCAGTACTTC.

This sequence joins TRBV12-3 or TRBV12-4 and TRBJ2-3, with D perhaps matching TRBD2 (6 bases). CDR3 size: 16 residues. Trimming took 3 bases from V and 6 from J, leaving 19 bases between them. CDR3 in amino acids: CASSLGAGLAGDTQYF. CDR3 DNA sequence: TGTGCCAGCAGTTTGGGCGCGGGACTGGCGGGGGATACGCAGTATTTT.

The gene calls are TRBV2 and TRBJ2-2; tentatively, D is TRBD1 or TRBD2 (5 bases each). The CDR3 covers 13 residues. The V end was cut by 6 bases, the J end by 8 bases, with 13 bases between. Germline assignment: CDR1 SNHLY and CDR2 FYNNEI. CDR3 DNA: TGTGCCAGCAGGGGCTTCGAGGGGGGGGAGCTGTTTTTT. It specifies CASRGFEGGELFF. Drawing the rest from reference TRBV2 and TRBJ2-2, the complete variable domain is EPEVTQTPSHQVTQMGQEVILRCVPISNHLYFYWYRQILGQKVEFLVSFYNNEISEKSEIFDDQFSVERPDGSNFTLKIRSTKLEDSAMYFCASRGFEGGELFFGEGSRLTVL.

This clonotype was seen ten or more times. This chain uses TRBV5-1 with TRBJ2-7, with 9 bases matching TRBD2. With 7 bases clipped from V and 2 bases from J, the junction kept 16 bases outside the gene matches. Per germline, CDR1 SGHRS and CDR2 YFSETQ. The CDR3 runs 17 residues. The CDR3 is CASAPGGLAGRPYEQYF. The CDR3 DNA sequence: TGCGCCAGCGCTCCGGGGGGTCTAGCGGGAAGGCCCTACGAGCAGTACTTC.

Concerning this clonotype itself: A much larger clone differs from this one at a single base, so this may be a read error. The rearrangement joins TRBV5-1 to TRBJ2-1, with 10 bases that match TRBD2. With V trimmed by 4 bases and J by 0 bases, 7 bases remained unmatched. The CDR3 runs to 17 residues. Germline CDR1 is SGHRS and CDR2 is YFSETQ. CDR3 in DNA: TGCGCCAGCAGCCCGACTAGCGGGCACGACTCCTACAATGAGCAGTTCTTC. The encoded protein is CASSPTSGHDSYNEQFF.

This clonotype was seen a few times. The chain combines TRBV5-1 with TRBJ2-3; 7 bases are a match to TRBD2. CDR1 is SGHRS and CDR2 is YFSETQ in the germline V gene. V shed 6 bases, J shed 0 bases, and the junction held 1 base outside the gene matches. The CDR3 runs 13 residues. The CDR3 spells CASNSGSTDTQYF. CDR3 sequence (DNA): TGCGCCAGCAATAGCGGGAGCACAGATACGCAGTATTTT.

This clonotype was recorded a few times. The CDR3 region has the DNA TGTGCCAGCAGCTTAAGTAGGACAGGGGGCACTTATGGCTACACCTTC. This translates into CASSLSRTGGTYGYTF. This rearrangement joins TRBV5-6 to TRBJ1-2, with 11 bases fitting TRBD1. CDR3 size: 16 residues. The V gene's germline CDR1 is SGHDT and CDR2 YYEEEE. J gave up 5 bases and V 2 bases, and 8 bases lay outside the gene matches.